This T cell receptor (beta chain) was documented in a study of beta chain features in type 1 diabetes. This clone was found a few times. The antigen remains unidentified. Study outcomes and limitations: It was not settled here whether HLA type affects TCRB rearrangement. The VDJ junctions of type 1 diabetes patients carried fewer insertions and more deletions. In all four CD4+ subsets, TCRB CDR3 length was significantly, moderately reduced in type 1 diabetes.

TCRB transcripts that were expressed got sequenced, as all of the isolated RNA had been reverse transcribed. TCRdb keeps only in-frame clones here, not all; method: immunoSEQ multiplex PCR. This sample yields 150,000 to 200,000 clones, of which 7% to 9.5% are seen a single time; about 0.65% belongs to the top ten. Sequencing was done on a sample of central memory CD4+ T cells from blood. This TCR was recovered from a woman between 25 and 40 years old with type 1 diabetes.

The CDR3 coding sequence is TGTGCCAGCAGCGGCGGGCCTCGTAGCAATCAGCCCCAGCATTTT. It specifies CASSGGPRSNQPQHF. The chain joins TRBV6-5 to TRBJ1-5; D remains ambiguous. This CDR3 is built from 15 residues. Germline CDR1 and CDR2: MNHEY and SVGAGI. Deletions cut 6 bases from V and 0 bases from J, with 12 bases between.